This T cell receptor beta chain was captured in a study of OX40 agonist ivuxolimab in advanced cancers. CDR1 MNHNS and CDR2 SASEGT come from the germline V gene. The CDR3 contains 16 residues. J was trimmed by 5 bases and V by 2 bases; bases with no gene match: 7. Assay used: immunoSEQ multiplex PCR; TCRdb lists only in-frame clones, some missing. The sample gives 65,000 to 80,000 clones, approximately 86% of which show up once; 1.9% is in the top ten. The chain joins TRBV6-1 to TRBJ2-5, with 11 bases identical to TRBD2. The source material was CD4+ or CD8+ T cells sorted from blood, sampled in a trial of the OX40 agonist ivuxolimab. The source is an adult with an advanced solid tumor such as melanoma, head and neck, liver or kidney cancer. The CDR3: CASSEQTSGARETQYF. CDR3 DNA: TGTGCCAGCAGTGAACAGACTAGCGGGGCGAGGGAGACCCAGTACTTC.